Sequencing of this T cell receptor beta chain was carried out in a study of blood T cell repertoires in COVID-19. Study details: Acute and convalescent COVID-19 samples came from the United States, Italy and Spain. Sources were T cells, B-cell-depleted T cells, or PBMCs; the material itself was cDNA or gDNA.

Authors' methods: The assay estimated nucleated cells by amplifying reference gene primers. The data were produced by immunoSEQ multiplex PCR, yet TCRdb's version contains in-frame clones alone and is incomplete. V and J calls and clone size are copied from that table; D and trimming were computed from the DNA. Of around 210,000 clones listed, around four fifths are singletons. Seattle patient enrollment occurred during active infection, with longitudinal follow-up thereafter. CDR1 is SQVTM, CDR2 ANQGSEA, per germline. Trimming cost V 3 bases and J 2 bases, with 11 bases left between them. The CDR3 runs 14 residues.

The V gene is TRBV29-1, the J gene TRBJ1-3; D is ambiguous. The material sequenced was peripheral blood. The receptor was derived from a man aged 60 to 69 with COVID-19, enrolled during active disease. CDR3 DNA: TGCAGCGTTGAGGTGGAGGGAACTGGAAACACCATATATTTT. Translated: CSVEVEGTGNTIYF.